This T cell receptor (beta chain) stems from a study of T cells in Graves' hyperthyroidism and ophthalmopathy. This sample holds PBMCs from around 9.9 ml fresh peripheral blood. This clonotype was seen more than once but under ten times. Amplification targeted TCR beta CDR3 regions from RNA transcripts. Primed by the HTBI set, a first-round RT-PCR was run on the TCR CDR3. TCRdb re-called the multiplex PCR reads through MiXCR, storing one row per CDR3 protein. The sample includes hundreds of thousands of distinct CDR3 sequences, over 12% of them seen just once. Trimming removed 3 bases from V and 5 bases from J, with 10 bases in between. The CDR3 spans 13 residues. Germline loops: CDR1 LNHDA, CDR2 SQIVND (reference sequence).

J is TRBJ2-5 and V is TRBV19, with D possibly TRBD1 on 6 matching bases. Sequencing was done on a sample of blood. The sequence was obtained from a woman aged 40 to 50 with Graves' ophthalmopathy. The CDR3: CASSMGASETQYF. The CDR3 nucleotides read TGTGCCAGTAGTATGGGGGCCTCGGAGACCCAGTACTTC.